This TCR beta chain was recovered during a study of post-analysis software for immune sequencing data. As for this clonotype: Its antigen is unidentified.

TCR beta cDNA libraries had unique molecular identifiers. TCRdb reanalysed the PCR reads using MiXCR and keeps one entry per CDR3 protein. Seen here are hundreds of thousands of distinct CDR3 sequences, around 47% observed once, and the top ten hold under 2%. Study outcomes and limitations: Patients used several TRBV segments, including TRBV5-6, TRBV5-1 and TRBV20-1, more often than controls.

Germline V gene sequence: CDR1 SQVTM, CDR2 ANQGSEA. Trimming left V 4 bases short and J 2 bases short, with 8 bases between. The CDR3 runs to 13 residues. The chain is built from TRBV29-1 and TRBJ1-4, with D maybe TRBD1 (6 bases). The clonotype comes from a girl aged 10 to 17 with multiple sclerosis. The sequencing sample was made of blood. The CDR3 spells CSVARGTNEKLFF. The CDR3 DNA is TGCAGCGTTGCTAGGGGGACTAATGAAAAACTGTTTTTT.